The clone carrying this T cell receptor beta chain appeared a few times. Antigen specificity is unknown. This entry is derived from a study of CD8+ T cells in alopecia areata. As for the study in general: In an open-label trial, patients got 5 to 10 mg tofacitinib twice daily.

Sequencing used cDNA as its template, made by extracting RNA and reverse transcribing it. TCRdb's copy holds only in-frame clones and misses some; the assay was immunoSEQ multiplex PCR. Of roughly 140,000 clones in the sample, approximately 50% were seen once. Findings and limits, study-wide: Scalp sequencing also captures normal skin's resident alphabeta T cells.

This receptor was identified in a human donor with alopecia areata. Sequencing used CD4+ T cells sorted from blood, obtained at week 0.

The CDR3 DNA reads TGTGCCATCAGTGAAACTAGAGGAGAGACCCAGTACTTC. It codes for CAISETRGETQYF. This sequence joins TRBV10-3 and TRBJ2-5, with D perhaps TRBD2 (5 bases). CDR3 size: 13 residues. The germline gives CDR1 ENHRY, CDR2 SYGVKD. The germline V and J ends were trimmed by 3 bases and 4 bases, with 9 bases remaining between them.